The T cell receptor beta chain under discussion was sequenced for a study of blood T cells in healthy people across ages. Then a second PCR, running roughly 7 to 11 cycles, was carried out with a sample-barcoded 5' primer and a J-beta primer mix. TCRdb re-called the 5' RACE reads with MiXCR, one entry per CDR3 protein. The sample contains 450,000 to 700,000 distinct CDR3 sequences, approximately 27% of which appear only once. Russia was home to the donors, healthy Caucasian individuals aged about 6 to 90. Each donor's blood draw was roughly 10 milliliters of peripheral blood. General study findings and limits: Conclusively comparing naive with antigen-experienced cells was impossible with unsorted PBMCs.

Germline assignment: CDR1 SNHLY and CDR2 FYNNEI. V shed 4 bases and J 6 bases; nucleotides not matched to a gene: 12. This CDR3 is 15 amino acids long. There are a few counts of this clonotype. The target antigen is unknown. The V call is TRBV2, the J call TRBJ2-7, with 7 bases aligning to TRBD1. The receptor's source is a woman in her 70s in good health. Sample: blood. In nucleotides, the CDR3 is TGTGCCAGCAGTGCTGAAGCACAGGGGATAGGCGAGCAGTACTTC. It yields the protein CASSAEAQGIGEQYF.